Listed here are 11 T cell receptor beta chains from one sample, sequenced in a study of T cell responses to AZD1222 COVID-19 vaccine. TCRdb keeps only in-frame clones here, not all; method: immunoSEQ multiplex PCR. The sample shows roughly 150,000 clones, about 92% of them seen only once. This specimen was peripheral blood, taken on day 0 of AZD1222 vaccination. The receptor source for this set is an adult in good health.

The chain combines TRBV21-1 with TRBJ2-6; TRBD1, the table's D call, was not compared with the DNA. TRBV21-1 is a listed pseudogene. The CDR3 totals 19 residues. The CDR3 region is CASSVWTGRNDAGANVLTF. CDR3 in DNA: TGTGCCAGCAGCGTTTGGACAGGCAGGAACGACGCTGGGGCCAACGTCCTGACTTTC.

The chain uses TRBV5-4 and TRBJ1-2; D gene unclear. Germline-derived CDR1 and CDR2 are SGHNT and YYREEE (reference sequence). Trimming cost V 0 bases and J 8 bases, with 5 bases left between them. There are 11 residues in the CDR3. The CDR3, as DNA: TGTGCCAGCAGCTTGGAGGGCGGCTACACCTTC. Translated: CASSLEGGYTF.

CDR3 sequence: CASSLDRGRRSGANVLTF. In DNA, the CDR3 is TGTGCCAGCAGCCTGGACAGGGGGCGAAGATCTGGGGCCAACGTCCTGACTTTC. The chain employs TRBV5-6 and TRBJ2-6; 11 positions agree with TRBD1. J lost 1 base, V lost 4 bases, and 7 bases had no gene match. The CDR3 is 18 amino acids. The germline V gene encodes CDR1 SGHDT and CDR2 YYEEEE.

The J gene is TRBJ1-1, the V gene TRBV19; no definite D call. This CDR3 has 13 amino acids. Trimming shortened V by 7 bases and J by 0 bases, and 9 bases separated the two germline ends. From germline, CDR1 is LNHDA and CDR2 SQIVND (reference sequence). The CDR3 here is CASNTRLNTEAFF. DNA of the CDR3: TGTGCCAGTAACACACGCCTGAACACTGAAGCTTTCTTT.

This chain uses TRBV10-3 with TRBJ2-3, with D possibly matching TRBD1 (6 bases). CDR3 length equals 16 residues. Looked up from germline, CDR1 is ENHRY and CDR2 is SYGVKD. Trimming cost V 0 bases and J 2 bases, with 12 bases left between them. The CDR3 DNA sequence: TGTGCCATCAGTGAGTCGCTGGGGGCTACCACAGATACGCAGTATTTT. Translated: CAISESLGATTDTQYF.

The genes are TRBV30 and TRBJ2-2; D may be TRBD1 or TRBD2 (5 bases each). Germline CDR1 reads GTSNPN; CDR2 reads SVGIG (reference sequence). The CDR3 is 15 residues long. V dropped 3 bases and J dropped 0 bases, with 11 bases sitting between them. This chain's CDR3 is CAWRPGTANTGELFF. As DNA, the CDR3 is TGTGCCTGGAGGCCCGGGACGGCGAACACCGGGGAGCTGTTTTTT.

The sample holds one count of this clone. The chain employs TRBV6-1 and TRBJ1-1; D gene unclear. The CDR3 covers 16 residues. The germline V gene has CDR1 MNHNS and CDR2 SASEGT. Trimming removed 0 bases at V and 4 bases at J, with 15 bases between. This CDR3 reads CASSEASVGRGTEAFF. DNA of the CDR3: TGTGCCAGCAGTGAAGCGTCAGTAGGGAGAGGCACTGAAGCTTTCTTT.

J is TRBJ2-7 and V is TRBV6-2 or TRBV6-3, with D perhaps matching TRBD2 (5 bases). Per germline, CDR1 MNHEY and CDR2 SVGEGT. Between the trimmed V and J ends, which lost 6 bases and 2 bases, there was a span of 14 bases. There are 14 residues in the CDR3. CDR3 nucleotides: TGTGCCAGCAGCCAACTAGAAACGACCTACGAGCAGTACTTC. Translation gives CASSQLETTYEQYF.

The genes are TRBV5-1 and TRBJ2-1; 8 nucleotides agree with TRBD2. The CDR3 contains 15 residues. The germline V gene has CDR1 SGHRS and CDR2 YFSETQ. Trimming at V came to 2 bases and at J to 5 bases, leaving 6 bases not matched to a gene. CDR3 residues: CASSFEAGAHNEQFF. The CDR3 DNA sequence: TGCGCCAGCAGCTTCGAAGCGGGGGCGCACAATGAGCAGTTCTTC.

The V and J genes are TRBV9 and TRBJ2-5; D is possibly TRBD2 (5 bases). The CDR3 is 15 amino acids. Germline V lookup: CDR1 SGDLS, CDR2 YYNGEE. V was cut by 0 bases and J by 2 bases, with 11 bases left in between. CDR3 nucleotide sequence: TGTGCCAGCAGCGTAGGAACGGGATCACAAGAGACCCAGTACTTC. Translation: CASSVGTGSQETQYF.

The rearrangement links TRBV9 to TRBJ2-7; D ambiguous. This CDR3 has 15 amino acids. Germline V CDR1 and CDR2: SGDLS, YYNGEE. The V end was cut by 0 bases, the J end by 4 bases, with 14 bases between. CDR3 residues: CASSVGSRVGYEQYF. CDR3 DNA: TGTGCCAGCAGCGTAGGGTCTCGAGTTGGATACGAGCAGTACTTC.